The present T cell receptor (beta chain) was sequenced within a study of spatial heterogeneity in lung cancer. Study findings and constraints: The study found ubiquitous expanded tumor TCRs in blood more at resection than follow-up.

The germline gives CDR1 MNHNY, CDR2 SVGAGI (reference sequence). V lost 2 bases and J 2 bases, leaving 10 bases between the germline ends. This CDR3 has 14 residues. Documented time point: sample taken at primary tumor resection. The roughly 68 donors had untreated early-stage non-small cell lung cancer. The authors sequenced whole RNA from tumor, nontumor lung or frozen PBMC without sorting. This clonotype was counted many times. The target antigen is unknown. TCR cDNA molecules each carried a unique molecular identifier. Each CDR3 protein gets one entry after TCRdb re-called the 5' RACE reads with MiXCR. The sample contains around 87,000 distinct CDR3 sequences, 9.5% to 15% of which appear only once.

The TCR originated in a male donor with early-stage non-small cell lung cancer. The sample here was PBMCs, taken at surgery. This sequence joins TRBV6-6 and TRBJ2-7; tentative D call: TRBD1 (6 bases). CDR3 nucleotide sequence: TGTGCCAGCAGTTACCTACAGGGAACCTACGAGCAGTACTTC. This gives the protein CASSYLQGTYEQYF.